The clone carrying this T cell receptor beta chain was picked up a small number of times. Antigen: not known. Following extraction, RNA underwent reverse transcription to cDNA, which served as the sequencing template. TCRdb's table, derived via immunoSEQ multiplex PCR, lists solely in-frame clones and lacks some. The data contain more than 95,000 clones, roughly 50% of them seen just once; the ten biggest clones take up approximately 10%. The sample comes from a study of CD8+ T cells in alopecia areata. Study observations and caveats: Clarity of TCR sharing across patients fell short of that in mice, possibly HLA-related.

The CDR3 is 14 amino acids. The germline CDR1 and CDR2 sequences are SQVTM and ANQGSEA. With 6 bases clipped from V and 6 bases from J, the junction kept 11 bases outside the gene matches. V usage is TRBV29-1 and J usage is TRBJ1-2, with 9 bases lining up with TRBD1. This receptor was taken from a human donor with alopecia areata. What was sequenced was NKG2D-low CD8+ T cells sorted from blood. The CDR3 loop reads CSVNPGTGNDGYTF. CDR3 sequence (DNA): TGCAGCGTAAATCCCGGGACAGGGAATGATGGCTACACCTTC.